The 31 T cell receptor beta chains in this list originate from one sample, sequenced in a study of blood T cells in healthy people across ages. Sample-barcoded 5' priming and a J-beta primer mix drove a second PCR of 7 to 11 cycles. TCRdb fed the 5' RACE reads into MiXCR, producing one record per CDR3 protein. The profile shows about 640,000 distinct CDR3 sequences, about 30% of them singletons. Specimen: blood. The receptors come from a woman of 80 years or more in good health.

There are a few counts of this clonotype. A read error may explain this, as a much larger clone is one base away. This chain uses TRBV10-3 with TRBJ2-5, with a possible D match to TRBD1 (6 bases). Germline-derived CDR1 and CDR2 are ENHRY and SYGVKD. The CDR3 spans 14 residues. Here the CDR3 reads CVISYRDRRETQYF. For the CDR3, the DNA is TGTGTCATCAGTTACAGGGATAGGAGGGAGACCCAGTACTTC.

This chain links TRBV20-1 with TRBJ2-7; D is possibly TRBD1 or TRBD2 (5 bases each). The germline gives CDR1 DFQATT, CDR2 SNEGSKA (reference sequence). The CDR3 is 12 amino acids. V was pared by 7 bases and J by 7 bases, with 17 bases between. CDR3 nucleotides: TGCAGTGAGAAGGGGCTACGGGATGAGCAGTACTTC. Protein product: CSEKGLRDEQYF.

This clonotype was counted many times. The genes are TRBV7-2 and TRBJ1-1; D possibly corresponds to TRBD1 (6 bases). The V end lost 0 bases, the J end lost 1 base, and 9 bases lay between the germline ends. The CDR3 contains 15 residues. CDR1 is SGHTA, CDR2 FQGNSA, per germline. CDR3 in amino acids: CASSLARQENTEAFF. The CDR3 DNA is TGTGCCAGCAGCTTAGCTCGACAGGAGAACACTGAAGCTTTCTTT.

The V call is TRBV29-1, the J call TRBJ1-5; no definite D call. The germline V gene encodes CDR1 SQVTM and CDR2 ANQGSEA. V gave up 5 bases and J gave up 0 bases, with 8 bases separating them. The CDR3 is 13 residues long. The CDR3 sequence is CSVSLASNQPQHF. The CDR3 coding sequence is TGCAGCGTTTCGTTGGCTAGCAATCAGCCCCAGCATTTT.

The chain has TRBV7-2 and TRBJ2-3, with 8 bases aligning to TRBD2. J lost 2 bases, V lost 5 bases, and 12 bases had no gene match. Germline V gene lookup returns CDR1 SGHTA and CDR2 FQGNSA. The CDR3 has 17 amino acids. The CDR3 is CASSGAYGGGNTDTQYF. CDR3 bases: TGTGCCAGCAGCGGGGCCTATGGCGGGGGGAACACAGATACGCAGTATTTT.

There are many counts of this clonotype. This chain joins TRBV18 and TRBJ1-5; no definite D call. The CDR3 is made up of 13 amino acids. Trimming cost V 3 bases and J 4 bases, with 7 bases left between them. CDR1 KGHSH and CDR2 LQKENI come from the germline V gene. The CDR3 region is CASSPGQNQPQHF. The CDR3 DNA sequence: TGTGCCAGCTCACCCGGGCAGAATCAGCCCCAGCATTTT.

This clonotype was detected once. At one of its ends the junction is not consistent with the germline gene, which may arise from a read error. This rearrangement joins TRBV7-2 to TRBJ2-3, with D possibly being TRBD2 (5 bases). CDR3 size: 14 residues. Germline V gene sequence: CDR1 SGHTA, CDR2 FQGNSA. CDR3 coding DNA: TGTGCCAGCAACTTAGACGGGAACACAGATACGCAGTATTTT. It yields the protein CASNLDGNTDTQYF.

This clonotype was recorded at least ten times. The rearrangement links TRBV20-1 to TRBJ2-1; the D is unclear. From germline, CDR1 is DFQATT and CDR2 SNEGSKA (reference sequence). Deletions cut 7 bases from V and 10 bases from J, with 23 bases between. The length of the CDR3 is 14 residues. In DNA form, the CDR3 reads TGCAGTGTCTCAGTGTTCGGACGGTTAGCCGAGCAGTTCTTC. Translating gives CSVSVFGRLAEQFF.

This clonotype has a handful of counts. The chain couples TRBV12-3 or TRBV12-4 to TRBJ2-2; 12 positions agree with TRBD2. The CDR3 is made up of 17 amino acids. Unmatched junction bases numbered 6, after V lost 3 bases and J lost 4 bases. The CDR3 DNA is TGTGCCAGCAGTTTTCTAGCGGGGGGGCGGGGCACCGGGGAGCTGTTTTTT. Residues: CASSFLAGGRGTGELFF.

This chain uses TRBV20-1 with TRBJ2-5, with a possible D match to TRBD2 (7 bases). CDR1 is DFQATT and CDR2 is SNEGSKA in the germline V gene (reference sequence). The V and J ends lost 0 bases and 7 bases respectively, with 15 bases between them. This CDR3 region has 14 residues. CDR3 sequence: CSARDYTGRGTQYF. The DNA of the CDR3 is TGCAGTGCTAGAGATTATACAGGGAGGGGGACCCAGTACTTC.

Written as DNA, the CDR3 is TGCAGCGTTGAAGAGTCACCGACGGGGACCCTGGAAGCTTTCTTT. Translated, it gives CSVEESPTGTLEAFF. The rearrangement links TRBV29-1 to TRBJ1-1, with a possible D match to TRBD1 (5 bases). Germline CDR1 and CDR2: SQVTM and ANQGSEA. CDR3 length: 15 amino acids. Trimming pared 0 bases from V and 8 bases from J, leaving 19 bases between.

Notes on this clonotype: A much larger clone lies a single base off, so this may be a read error. The V and J genes are TRBV6-2 or TRBV6-3 and TRBJ2-3; 9 bases line up with TRBD2. V shed 4 bases, J shed 4 bases, and the junction held 3 bases outside the gene matches. Germline CDR1 reads MNHEY; CDR2 reads SVGEGT. The CDR3 is 14 amino acids. The CDR3, as DNA: TGTGCCAGCAGTTGGGCGGGGGGGGCAGATACGCAGTATTTT. This encodes CASSWAGGADTQYF.

The gene calls are TRBV5-1 and TRBJ2-5; D may be TRBD2 (6 bases). CDR3 size: 15 residues. Germline CDR1 SGHRS, CDR2 YFSETQ. V lost 7 bases to trimming and J lost 1 base, with 17 bases between them. CDR3 in amino acids: CASRAGWGVQETQYF. The CDR3 nucleotides read TGCGCCAGCCGCGCCGGATGGGGGGTCCAAGAGACCCAGTACTTC.

This clonotype was found many times. The CDR3 DNA follows: TGTGCCAGCGCGGGGGGGGGTCACCATGGCTACACCTTC. Amino acids: CASAGGGHHGYTF. The chain employs TRBV25-1 and TRBJ1-2, with D perhaps TRBD1 (5 bases). V shed 8 bases and J shed 6 bases, with 16 bases lying between them. Germline V lookup: CDR1 MGHDK, CDR2 SYGVNS. This CDR3 spans 13 amino acids.

This clonotype came up many times. The J gene is TRBJ1-5, the V gene TRBV6-6; tentative D call: TRBD1 (6 bases). Germline loops: CDR1 MNHNY, CDR2 SVGAGI (reference sequence). This CDR3 spans 15 amino acids. Trimming shortened V by 5 bases and J by 3 bases, and 14 bases separated the two germline ends. CDR3 sequence: CASSPRTVLNQPQHF. In nucleotides, the CDR3 is TGTGCCAGCAGTCCCCGGACAGTTCTCAATCAGCCCCAGCATTTT.

CDR3 sequence (DNA): TGTGCCAGCAGCCTGAGGGGCAGGGTAGGGGAGACCCAGTACTTC. Its translation: CASSLRGRVGETQYF. J is TRBJ2-5 and V is TRBV7-9, with D perhaps assigned TRBD1 or TRBD2 (5 bases each). The germline V gene has CDR1 SEHNR and CDR2 FQNEAQ (reference sequence). The V end was cut by 5 bases, the J end by 5 bases, with 18 bases between. CDR3 size: 15 residues.

The rearrangement uses TRBV7-9 and TRBJ2-1; no definite D call. Per germline, CDR1 SEHNR and CDR2 FQNEAQ (reference sequence). There are 13 residues in the CDR3. The ends were cut back, 5 bases at V and 6 bases at J, with 11 bases in the middle. Here the CDR3 DNA reads TGTGCCAGCAGCGGCCGGAGCTCCAATGAGCAGTTCTTC. Amino acids: CASSGRSSNEQFF.

With regard to this clonotype: With a much larger clone just one base away, this may be a read error. The conserved phenylalanine or tryptophan normally closing the CDR3 is absent here, so this likely arose from a read error. This chain connects TRBV30 to TRBJ2-2; 7 bases match TRBD1. This CDR3 has 14 residues. After removal of 2 bases from V and 5 bases from J, the junction contained 5 bases not matched to a gene. Germline V gene sequence: CDR1 GTSNPN, CDR2 SVGIG (reference sequence). The CDR3 sequence is CAWSTGVSTGELFS. The CDR3 nucleotides are TGTGCCTGGAGTACAGGGGTTTCTACCGGGGAGCTGTTTTCT.

This clonotype was seen a few times. V gene TRBV6-5 combines with J gene TRBJ1-1, with 8 bases aligning to TRBD1. V lost 5 bases, J lost 7 bases, and 6 bases stayed unmatched. Germline V gene lookup returns CDR1 MNHEY and CDR2 SVGAGI. The CDR3 runs to 13 residues. Written as DNA, the CDR3 is TGTGCCAGCAGTAAACCCGGGACAGGTGAAGCTTTCTTT. Residues: CASSKPGTGEAFF.

This clonotype was counted at least ten times. The chain combines TRBV6-1 with TRBJ2-5; 10 bases map to TRBD1. Trimming cost V 6 bases and J 6 bases; bases outside gene matches: 4. CDR1 MNHNS and CDR2 SASEGT come from the germline V gene. This CDR3 comprises 13 residues. The DNA for the CDR3 is TGTGCCAGCAGGGGGACAGGGGAACAGACCCAGTACTTC. It encodes CASRGTGEQTQYF.

This clonotype was counted many times. This chain connects TRBV15 to TRBJ2-4, with a weak D call TRBD1 (6 bases). Germline assignment: CDR1 LNHNV and CDR2 YYDKDF (reference sequence). The CDR3 is made up of 17 amino acids. The ends were cut back, 0 bases at V and 7 bases at J, with 19 bases in the middle. The CDR3 DNA follows: TGTGCCACCAGCAGAGACAGGGGAAGTGTGGGTGTGAACATTCAGTACTTC. As protein: CATSRDRGSVGVNIQYF.

This clonotype has just a few counts. The chain links TRBV3-1 to TRBJ1-5, with 8 bases aligning to TRBD1. The germline V gene has CDR1 LGHDT and CDR2 YNNKEL (reference sequence). Trimming at V came to 1 base and at J to 6 bases, leaving 5 bases not matched to a gene. The CDR3 has 15 amino acids. The CDR3, as DNA: TGTGCCAGCAGCCAAGCGTCAGGGGGCTTTCAGCCCCAGCATTTT. Translating gives CASSQASGGFQPQHF.

This rearrangement joins TRBV4-1 to TRBJ1-1, with D possibly TRBD1 on 6 matching bases. Trimming took off 8 bases at V and 0 bases at J, with 34 bases between the two ends. There are 21 residues in the CDR3. The germline V gene encodes CDR1 MGHRA and CDR2 YSYEKL. The CDR3 sequence: CASWTASPGYAQGFVNTEAFF. CDR3 sequence (DNA): TGCGCCAGCTGGACAGCCTCCCCTGGGTATGCCCAGGGATTTGTGAACACTGAAGCTTTCTTT.

This clonotype was seen many times. The genes are TRBV3-2 and TRBJ2-5; the table's D call of TRBD2 was not tested on the DNA. TRBV3-2 is a listed pseudogene. The CDR3 extends over 12 amino acids. Written as DNA, the CDR3 is TGTGCCAGCTCGAGGAGGCAAGAGACCCAGTACTTC. Amino acid sequence: CASSRRQETQYF.

This clonotype has at least ten counts. This chain uses TRBV20-1 with TRBJ2-5, with D tentatively TRBD2 (5 bases). Germline values: CDR1 DFQATT, CDR2 SNEGSKA (reference sequence). This CDR3 has 13 residues. V dropped 0 bases and J dropped 6 bases, with 11 bases sitting between them. CDR3 protein: CSARDPGIQTQYF. The CDR3, as DNA: TGCAGTGCTAGAGATCCGGGGATACAGACCCAGTACTTC.

At least ten counts were recorded for this clonotype. The rearrangement uses TRBV7-2 and TRBJ2-3; a weak D match, TRBD2 (7 bases). The V gene lost 5 bases and the J gene lost 9 bases, with 15 bases spanning the gap. CDR1 and CDR2 from the germline V gene are SGHTA and FQGNSA. The CDR3 has 13 residues. In DNA form, the CDR3 reads TGTGCCAGCAGCCTCCGGGGGGCCACCACGCAGTATTTT. Translation gives CASSLRGATTQYF.

This clonotype was found many times. The chain uses TRBV6-2 or TRBV6-3 and TRBJ2-1, with TRBD2 matching 10 bases. CDR3 length: 18 residues. With 2 bases clipped from V and 0 bases from J, the junction kept 7 bases outside the gene matches. CDR1 and CDR2 (germline): MNHEY, SVGEGT. The CDR3 spells CASSYIAGGVSSYNEQFF. The CDR3 DNA is TGTGCCAGCAGTTACATAGCGGGGGGCGTTAGCTCCTACAATGAGCAGTTCTTC.

Comment on this clonotype: Just one base apart from a much larger clone, this may be a read error. The chain uses TRBV28 and TRBJ1-5; TRBD1 is a possible D gene (5 bases). The germline V gene has CDR1 MDHEN and CDR2 SYDVKM. The length of the CDR3 is 12 residues. The CDR3 DNA sequence: TGTACCAGCAGCACCAGGGTTCAGCCCCAGCATTTT. Translation gives CTSSTRVQPQHF.

Notes on this clonotype: The junction departs from the called germline gene at one end, perhaps through a read error. CDR3 nucleotides: TGTGCCAGCAGTTTAAGTGGGGCCTACGGGCAGTACTTC. It is translated as CASSLSGAYGQYF. The chain carries TRBV12-3 or TRBV12-4 and TRBJ2-7, with D perhaps TRBD1 (5 bases). The CDR3 loop spans 13 amino acids.

This clonotype was counted a few times. The genes are TRBV27 and TRBJ2-2; no definite D call. Per the germline V gene, CDR1 is MNHEY and CDR2 is SMNVEV (reference sequence). Trimming shortened V by 6 bases and J by 4 bases, and 12 bases separated the two germline ends. The length of the CDR3 is 14 residues. The CDR3 DNA follows: TGTGCCAGCAGGGAGATCGGCCCCACCGGGGAGCTGTTTTTT. Its protein is CASREIGPTGELFF.

The sample holds a few counts of this clonotype. The V and J genes are TRBV2 and TRBJ2-5; the match to TRBD1 covers 8 bases. V lost 6 bases to trimming and J lost 13 bases; unmatched junction nucleotides: 16. The CDR3 extends over 14 amino acids. Germline V gives CDR1 SNHLY, CDR2 FYNNEI. CDR3 sequence reads: CASRRTGLYDERYF. CDR3 nucleotides: TGTGCCAGCAGAAGGACAGGGCTATACGACGAGCGGTACTTC.